Below, 29 T cell receptor beta chains from the same sample are listed, as sequenced in a study of response to subunit inactivated influenza vaccine. TCRdb analysed the RT-PCR reads with MiXCR anew, one entry per CDR3 protein. The table has roughly 550,000 distinct CDR3 sequences, 20% to 25% seen once. The sample also formed part of further work on T cells expressing NK-cell markers. This second study notes: 5'RACE template switching with UMIs generated TCR beta cDNA.

Sequencing was performed on CD4+ T cells sorted from PBMCs, taken about 12 days after vaccination. Receptors were obtained from a man aged 45 to 65 who received an inactivated influenza vaccine.

This clonotype was found a few times. This sequence joins TRBV10-3 and TRBJ2-2; 7 bases agree with TRBD2. After removal of 6 bases from V and 5 bases from J, the junction contained 12 bases not matched to a gene. Germline-derived CDR1 and CDR2 are ENHRY and SYGVKD. This CDR3 has 16 residues. CDR3 coding DNA: TGTGCCATCAGAGCGGGACTATCCACGGTTACCGGGGAGCTGTTTTTT. Protein: CAIRAGLSTVTGELFF.

The chain employs TRBV12-3 or TRBV12-4 and TRBJ2-4, with 10 bases matching TRBD1. This CDR3 has 14 amino acids. Losses at the gene ends were 7 bases for V and 8 bases for J; bases not matched to a gene: 8. CDR3 sequence reads: CASTRQGAGDIQYF. CDR3 nucleotides: TGTGCCAGCACAAGACAGGGGGCGGGGGACATTCAGTACTTC.

The chain employs TRBV7-9 and TRBJ2-7; no definite D call. V was pared by 3 bases and J by 5 bases, with 11 bases between. Germline lookup yields CDR1 SEHNR and CDR2 FQNEAQ (reference sequence). The CDR3 sequence is 13 residues long. The CDR3 sequence is CASSLGPLDEQYF. CDR3 bases: TGTGCCAGCAGCTTGGGCCCTCTGGACGAGCAGTACTTC.

This chain's CDR3 is CASSYPGTRDTQYF. The CDR3 DNA reads as TGTGCCAGCAGCTATCCCGGGACTCGAGATACGCAGTATTTT. The chain couples TRBV7-9 to TRBJ2-3; possibly TRBD2 for D (6 bases). The CDR3 spans 14 residues. The germline CDR1 and CDR2 sequences are SEHNR and FQNEAQ (reference sequence). Between the trimmed V and J ends, which lost 4 bases and 5 bases, there was a span of 13 bases.

The chain is built from TRBV4-3 and TRBJ1-1; 8 nucleotides line up with TRBD1. The CDR3 has 18 residues. CDR1 LGHNA and CDR2 YSLEER come from the germline V gene. Unmatched junction bases numbered 10, after V lost 0 bases and J lost 1 base. The CDR3 bases are TGCGCCAGCAGCCAAGAGGAGGGTCCCGGGACAGGGAACACTGAAGCTTTCTTT. Translating gives CASSQEEGPGTGNTEAFF.

The rearrangement uses TRBV5-1 and TRBJ1-5; D is ambiguous. CDR1 is SGHRS and CDR2 is YFSETQ in the germline V gene. This CDR3 region has 15 residues. Trimming left V 0 bases short and J 6 bases short, with 13 bases between. The CDR3 coding sequence is TGCGCCAGCAGCTTGGATGTCGGGGAGGGTCAGCCCCAGCATTTT. Translating it yields CASSLDVGEGQPQHF.

This clonotype was detected only a few times. The chain uses TRBV12-3 or TRBV12-4 and TRBJ1-2; possibly TRBD1 for D (6 bases). The CDR3 covers 12 residues. Trimming removed 10 bases from V and 1 base from J, with 10 bases in between. CDR3 region: CATRGGNYGYTF. As DNA, the CDR3 is TGTGCCACTCGAGGGGGTAACTATGGCTACACCTTC.

This rearrangement joins TRBV30 to TRBJ1-2; maybe TRBD1 (5 bases). Germline CDR1 reads GTSNPN; CDR2 reads SVGIG (reference sequence). The CDR3 sequence is 13 residues long. The CDR3 DNA follows: TGTGGGGCCGGCGGGGGGGCTAACTATGGCTACACCTTC. Residues: CGAGGGANYGYTF.

CDR3 sequence (DNA): TGTGCCAGCAGGGAAGGACTAGCGGCATACGAGCAGTACTTC. Residues: CASREGLAAYEQYF. V is TRBV27 and J is TRBJ2-7; 10 positions match TRBD2. After removal of 6 bases from V and 4 bases from J, the junction contained 6 bases not matched to a gene. In germline, CDR1 is MNHEY, CDR2 SMNVEV (reference sequence). The CDR3 extends over 14 amino acids.

This clonotype was seen more than once but under ten times. The chain is built from TRBV5-1 and TRBJ1-5; TRBD1 agrees at 9 bases. The CDR3 has 14 amino acids. Germline trimming cut 1 base from V and 7 bases from J; bases unmatched to any gene: 3. Germline-derived CDR1 and CDR2 are SGHRS and YFSETQ. The CDR3 DNA sequence: TGCGCCAGCAGCTTGACAGGGGGCGAACAGCCCCAGCATTTT. Encoded protein: CASSLTGGEQPQHF.

The rearrangement joins TRBV5-1 to TRBJ2-3; TRBD2 matches at 7 bases. Germline trimming cut 4 bases from V and 0 bases from J; bases unmatched to any gene: 11. This CDR3 is built from 17 residues. The germline V gene has CDR1 SGHRS and CDR2 YFSETQ. The CDR3 is CASSLGLSPTSTDTQYF. The CDR3 DNA reads TGCGCCAGCAGCCTGGGACTATCTCCTACTAGCACAGATACGCAGTATTTT.

This clonotype was counted at least ten times. The rearrangement uses TRBV21-1 and TRBJ2-3; the table names TRBD2, a call not compared with the DNA. TRBV21-1 is a listed pseudogene. The CDR3 totals 17 residues. The CDR3 coding sequence is TGTGCCAGCAGCAATTGGCCCAGCGGATTTCGCACAGATACGCAGTATTTT. Amino acids: CASSNWPSGFRTDTQYF.

The rearrangement links TRBV20-1 to TRBJ1-2, with TRBD1 matching over 10 bases. In germline, CDR1 is DFQATT, CDR2 SNEGSKA (reference sequence). V shed 2 bases and J 7 bases; nucleotides not matched to a gene: 4. CDR3 length: 13 amino acids. The CDR3 protein is CSARPGTGAGYTF. CDR3 bases: TGCAGTGCTAGACCCGGGACAGGGGCTGGCTACACCTTC.

The chain carries TRBV10-3 and TRBJ1-1; D uncertain. This CDR3 is built from 13 residues. Germline CDR1 ENHRY, CDR2 SYGVKD. V lost 6 bases to trimming and J lost 0 bases, with 8 bases between them. In DNA, the CDR3 is TGTGCCATCAGGCGGACTATGAACACTGAAGCTTTCTTT. It codes for CAIRRTMNTEAFF.

This clonotype has just a few counts. This chain joins TRBV4-3 and TRBJ2-7; 8 bases map to TRBD1. There are 15 residues in the CDR3. The germline V gene encodes CDR1 LGHNA and CDR2 YSLEER. The V gene end was trimmed by 4 bases and the J gene end by 2 bases; junction bases not matched to a gene: 7. In DNA form, the CDR3 reads TGCGCCAGCAGCCTTCAACTACAGGGGGCCTACGAGCAGTACTTC. It codes for CASSLQLQGAYEQYF.

The chain recombines TRBV6-1 with TRBJ2-7; TRBD2 matches 12 bases. Germline trimming cut 6 bases from V and 2 bases from J; bases unmatched to any gene: 2. Germline CDR1 reads MNHNS; CDR2 reads SASEGT. The CDR3 sequence is 14 residues long. CDR3 sequence (DNA): TGTGCCAGCAGGGCTAGCGGGGGGGCCTACGAGCAGTACTTC. This codes for CASRASGGAYEQYF.

This clonotype appeared a few times. The chain links TRBV30 to TRBJ2-7, with D possibly matching TRBD1 (5 bases). CDR3 size: 14 residues. V shed 1 base and J shed 0 bases, with 10 bases lying between them. Germline CDR1 and CDR2: GTSNPN and SVGIG (reference sequence). The CDR3 loop is CAWSATDSSYEQYF. The CDR3 bases are TGTGCCTGGAGTGCGACAGATAGCTCCTACGAGCAGTACTTC.

This clonotype showed up just a few times. The chain recombines TRBV12-3 or TRBV12-4 with TRBJ1-5, with TRBD1 identical over 9 bases. The length of the CDR3 is 13 residues. After removal of 7 bases from V and 7 bases from J, the junction contained 5 bases not matched to a gene. The CDR3 DNA is TGTGCCAGCACCGTGACAGGGGGACAGCCCCAGCATTTT. Translated: CASTVTGGQPQHF.

This clonotype was recorded many times. V usage is TRBV15 and J usage is TRBJ2-1; 8 nucleotides match TRBD1. The V and J ends lost 4 bases and 3 bases, in that order; junction bases with no gene match: 5. Germline CDR1 reads LNHNV; CDR2 reads YYDKDF (reference sequence). The CDR3 runs to 15 residues. The CDR3 spells CATSTGTGYYNEQFF. The CDR3 nucleotides are TGTGCCACCAGCACTGGGACAGGCTACTACAATGAGCAGTTCTTC.

The rearrangement joins TRBV7-2 to TRBJ2-7, with 8 bases identical to TRBD2. Germline CDR1 SGHTA, CDR2 FQGNSA. The CDR3 covers 15 residues. The V segment lost 5 bases and the J segment 2 bases; nucleotides outside the gene matches: 8. The CDR3 here is CASSPQTGLAYEQYF. The DNA for the CDR3 is TGTGCCAGCAGCCCCCAAACGGGACTAGCCTACGAGCAGTACTTC.

The V and J genes are TRBV25-1 and TRBJ2-1; 14 nucleotides line up with TRBD2. The trim removed 10 bases at V and 7 bases at J, leaving 9 bases unmatched. From germline, CDR1 is MGHDK and CDR2 SYGVNS. The CDR3 covers 15 residues. The CDR3 loop is CATERWTSGRNEQFF. The DNA of the CDR3 is TGTGCCACCGAGCGGTGGACTAGCGGGAGGAATGAGCAGTTCTTC.

This clonotype was seen a few times. This chain uses TRBV6-2 or TRBV6-3 with TRBJ2-5; 10 bases agree with TRBD2. V lost 6 bases and J lost 7; bases outside the gene matches: 5. This CDR3 comprises 13 residues. Germline V CDR1 and CDR2: MNHEY, SVGEGT. The CDR3 DNA reads TGTGCCAGCAGGGGGACTAGCGAGGGGACCCAGTACTTC. Protein: CASRGTSEGTQYF.

In this sample, this clonotype turned up a few times. This rearrangement joins TRBV6-2 or TRBV6-3 to TRBJ1-5, with D perhaps matching TRBD1 (5 bases). Trimming took 6 bases from V and 2 from J, leaving 14 bases between them. CDR1 and CDR2 from the germline V gene are MNHEY and SVGEGT. The CDR3 is 15 amino acids. CDR3 bases: TGTGCCAGCAGATCGCAGGGTCCAGGCAATCAGCCCCAGCATTTT. Encoded protein: CASRSQGPGNQPQHF.

This clonotype occurred a few times. CDR3 sequence: CAISEIRDRGHYEQYF. The CDR3, as DNA: TGTGCCATCAGTGAGATTCGGGACAGGGGCCACTACGAGCAGTACTTC. This rearrangement joins TRBV10-3 to TRBJ2-7; 10 bases align to TRBD1. The junction had 7 bases not matched to a gene; V was cut back by 2 bases and J by 3 bases. The CDR3 loop spans 16 amino acids. CDR1 is ENHRY and CDR2 is SYGVKD in the germline V gene.

Notes on this clonotype: An end of the junction does not agree with germline; a read error may underlie this. The chain links TRBV29-1 to TRBJ2-3, with D perhaps matching TRBD1 or TRBD2 (5 bases each). Looked up from germline, CDR1 is SQVTM and CDR2 is ANQGSEA. This CDR3 is 12 amino acids long. The CDR3 DNA follows: TGCAGCGGCGGACTCGAGACAGATACGCATTATTTT. It yields the protein CSGGLETDTHYF.

This clonotype was seen only a few times. This chain uses TRBV6-5 with TRBJ1-2, with 7 bases matching TRBD1. Germline assignment: CDR1 MNHEY and CDR2 SVGAGI. Trimming removed 0 bases from V and 0 bases from J; junction bases left unmatched: 7. The CDR3 has 17 amino acids. The CDR3 loop is CASSYSNRGRANYGYTF. The CDR3 DNA reads as TGTGCCAGCAGTTACTCGAACAGGGGAAGAGCTAACTATGGCTACACCTTC.

The sample holds a few counts of this clonotype. The CDR3 sequence: CASSLEGGGIQYF. CDR3 nucleotide sequence: TGTGCCAGCAGCTTAGAAGGGGGGGGCATTCAGTACTTC. The chain employs TRBV7-2 and TRBJ2-4; possible D gene TRBD2, 7 bases. The germline V gene encodes CDR1 SGHTA and CDR2 FQGNSA. The CDR3 loop spans 13 amino acids. V lost 1 base and J 9 bases, leaving 10 bases between the germline ends.

There are many counts of this clonotype. This chain joins TRBV7-9 and TRBJ2-7; perhaps TRBD1 as D (6 bases). Germline CDR1 is SEHNR and CDR2 is FQNEAQ (reference sequence). V was pared by 0 bases and J by 3 bases, with 21 bases between. CDR3 length: 18 amino acids. CDR3 residues: CASSLASLIRGNDYEQYF. The DNA for the CDR3 is TGTGCCAGCAGCTTAGCTAGTCTTATCAGGGGAAATGACTACGAGCAGTACTTC.

This chain links TRBV7-9 with TRBJ1-5; possible D gene TRBD1, 5 bases. The germline CDR1 and CDR2 sequences are SEHNR and FQNEAQ (reference sequence). This CDR3 has 14 amino acids. V lost 5 bases and J lost 6, with 14 bases in between. Here the CDR3 DNA reads TGTGCCAGCAGCCCCCCGGGGGTAAGTCAGCCCCAGCATTTT. Encoded protein: CASSPPGVSQPQHF.